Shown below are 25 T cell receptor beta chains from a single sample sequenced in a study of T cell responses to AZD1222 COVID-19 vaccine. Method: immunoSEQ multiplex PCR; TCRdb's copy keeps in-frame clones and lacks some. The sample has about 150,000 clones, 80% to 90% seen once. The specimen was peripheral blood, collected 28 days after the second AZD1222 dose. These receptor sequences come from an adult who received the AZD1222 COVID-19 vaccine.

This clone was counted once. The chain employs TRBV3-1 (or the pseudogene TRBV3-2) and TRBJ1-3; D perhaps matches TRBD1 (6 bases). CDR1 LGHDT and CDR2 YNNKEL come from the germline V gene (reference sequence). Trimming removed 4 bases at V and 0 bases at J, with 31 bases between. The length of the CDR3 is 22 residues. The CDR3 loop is CASSPPRTPRDTSRNSGNTIYF. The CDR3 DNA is TGTGCCAGCAGCCCTCCAAGAACGCCTCGGGACACCTCAAGAAACTCTGGAAACACCATATATTTT.

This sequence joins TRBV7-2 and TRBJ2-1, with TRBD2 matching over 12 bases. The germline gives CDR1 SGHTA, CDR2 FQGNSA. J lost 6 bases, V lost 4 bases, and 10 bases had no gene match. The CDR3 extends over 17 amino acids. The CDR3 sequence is CASSSWTSGMSPNEQFF. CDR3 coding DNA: TGTGCCAGCAGCTCCTGGACTAGCGGGATGAGTCCCAATGAGCAGTTCTTC.

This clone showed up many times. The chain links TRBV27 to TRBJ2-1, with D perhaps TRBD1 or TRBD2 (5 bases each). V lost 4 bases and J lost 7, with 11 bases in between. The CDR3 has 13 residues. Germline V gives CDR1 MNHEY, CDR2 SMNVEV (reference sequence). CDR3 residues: CASSSEGQNEQFF. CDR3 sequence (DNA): TGTGCCAGCAGTTCCGAGGGGCAGAATGAGCAGTTCTTC.

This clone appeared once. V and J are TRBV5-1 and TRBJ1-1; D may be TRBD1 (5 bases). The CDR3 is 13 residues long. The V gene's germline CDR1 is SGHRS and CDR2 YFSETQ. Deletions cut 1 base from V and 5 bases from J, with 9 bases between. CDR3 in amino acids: CASSLRGGTEAFF. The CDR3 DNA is TGCGCCAGCAGCTTGAGGGGAGGTACTGAAGCTTTCTTT.

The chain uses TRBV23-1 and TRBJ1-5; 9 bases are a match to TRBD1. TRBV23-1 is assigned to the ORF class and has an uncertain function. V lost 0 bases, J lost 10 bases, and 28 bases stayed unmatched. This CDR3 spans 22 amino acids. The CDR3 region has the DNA TGCGCCAGCAGTCAATCGGAGGACAGGGGACGAGCTTTGCCGCGCACGCGACATCCCCAGCATTTT. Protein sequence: CASSQSEDRGRALPRTRHPQHF.

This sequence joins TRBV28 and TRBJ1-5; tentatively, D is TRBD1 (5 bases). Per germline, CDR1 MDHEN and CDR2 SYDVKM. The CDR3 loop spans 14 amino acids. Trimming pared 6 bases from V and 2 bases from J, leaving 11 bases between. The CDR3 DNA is TGTGCCAGCAGCCAGGGAGGAGGCAATCAGCCCCAGCATTTT. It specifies CASSQGGGNQPQHF.

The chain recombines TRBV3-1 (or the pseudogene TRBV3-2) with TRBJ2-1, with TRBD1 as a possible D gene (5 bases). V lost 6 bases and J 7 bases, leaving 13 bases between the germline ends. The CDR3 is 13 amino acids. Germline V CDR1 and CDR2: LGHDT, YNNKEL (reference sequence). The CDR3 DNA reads TGTGCCAGCAGACCTGGGGCTGGTAATGAGCAGTTCTTC. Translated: CASRPGAGNEQFF.

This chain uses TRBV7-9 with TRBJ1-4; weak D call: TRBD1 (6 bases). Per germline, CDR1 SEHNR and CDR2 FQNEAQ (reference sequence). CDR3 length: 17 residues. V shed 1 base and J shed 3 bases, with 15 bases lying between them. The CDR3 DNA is TGTGCCAGCAGCTTAGATAGGGGGGCTACCCCTAATGAAAAACTGTTTTTT. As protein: CASSLDRGATPNEKLFF.

In DNA form, the CDR3 reads TGCGCCAGCAGCCTTAGAGCTGGAGAGACCCAGTACTTC. Translation: CASSLRAGETQYF. V is TRBV4-3 and J is TRBJ2-5; unclear D gene. Trimming took 4 bases from V and 4 from J, leaving 10 bases between them. Germline V CDR1 and CDR2: LGHNA, YSLEER. The CDR3 spans 13 residues.

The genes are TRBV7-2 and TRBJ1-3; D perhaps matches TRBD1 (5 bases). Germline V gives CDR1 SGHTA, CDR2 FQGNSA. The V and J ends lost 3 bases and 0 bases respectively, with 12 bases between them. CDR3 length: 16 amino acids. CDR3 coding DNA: TGTGCCAGCAGCTTGGCAGGGCCGCTCTCTGGAAACACCATATATTTT. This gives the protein CASSLAGPLSGNTIYF.

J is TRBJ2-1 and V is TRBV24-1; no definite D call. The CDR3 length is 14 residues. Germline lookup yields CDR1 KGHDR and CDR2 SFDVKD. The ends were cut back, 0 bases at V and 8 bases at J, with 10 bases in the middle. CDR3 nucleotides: TGTGCCACCAGTGATTTGCAGGAGATCGATGAGCAGTTCTTC. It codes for CATSDLQEIDEQFF.

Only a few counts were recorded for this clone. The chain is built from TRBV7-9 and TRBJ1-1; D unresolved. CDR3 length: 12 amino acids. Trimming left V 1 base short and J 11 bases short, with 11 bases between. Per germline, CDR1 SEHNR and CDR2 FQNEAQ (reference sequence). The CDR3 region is CASSLEVRPAFF. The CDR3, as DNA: TGTGCCAGCAGCTTAGAGGTCAGGCCGGCTTTCTTT.

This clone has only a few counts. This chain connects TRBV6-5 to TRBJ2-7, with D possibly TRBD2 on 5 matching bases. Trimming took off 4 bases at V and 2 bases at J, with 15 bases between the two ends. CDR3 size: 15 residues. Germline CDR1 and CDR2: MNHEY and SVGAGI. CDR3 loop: CASSSQRAGAYEQYF. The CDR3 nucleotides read TGTGCCAGCAGTTCGCAACGGGCGGGTGCCTACGAGCAGTACTTC.

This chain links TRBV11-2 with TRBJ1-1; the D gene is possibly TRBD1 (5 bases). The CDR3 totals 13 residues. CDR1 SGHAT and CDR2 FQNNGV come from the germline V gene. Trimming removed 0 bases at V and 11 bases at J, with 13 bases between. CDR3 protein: CASSLEPQGGAFF. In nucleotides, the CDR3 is TGTGCCAGCAGCTTAGAACCTCAGGGAGGCGCTTTCTTT.

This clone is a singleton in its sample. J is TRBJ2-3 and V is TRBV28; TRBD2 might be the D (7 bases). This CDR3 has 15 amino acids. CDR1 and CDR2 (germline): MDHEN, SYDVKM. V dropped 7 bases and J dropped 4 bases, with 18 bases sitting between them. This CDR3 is CASTPTGGPPDTQYF. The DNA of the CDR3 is TGTGCCAGCACCCCTACGGGGGGCCCCCCAGATACGCAGTATTTT.

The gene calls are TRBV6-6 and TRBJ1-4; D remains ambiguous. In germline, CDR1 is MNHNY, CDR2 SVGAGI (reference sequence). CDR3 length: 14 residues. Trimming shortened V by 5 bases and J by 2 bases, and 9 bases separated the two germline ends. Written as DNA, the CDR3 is TGTGCCAGCAGTCGCGCGGGGACTAATGAAAAACTGTTTTTT. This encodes CASSRAGTNEKLFF.

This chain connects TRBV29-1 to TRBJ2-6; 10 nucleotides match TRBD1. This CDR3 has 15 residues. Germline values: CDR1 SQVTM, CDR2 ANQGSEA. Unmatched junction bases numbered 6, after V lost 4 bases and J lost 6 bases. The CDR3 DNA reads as TGCAGCGTTGCACCCGGGACAGGGGTGGCCAACGTCCTGACTTTC. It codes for CSVAPGTGVANVLTF.

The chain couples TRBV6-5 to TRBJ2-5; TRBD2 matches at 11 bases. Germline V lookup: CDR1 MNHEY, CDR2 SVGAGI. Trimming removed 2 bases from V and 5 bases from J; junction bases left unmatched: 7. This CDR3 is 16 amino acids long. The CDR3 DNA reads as TGTGCCAGCAGTTACATGCTAGCGGGAGGTGTCGAGACCCAGTACTTC. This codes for CASSYMLAGGVETQYF.

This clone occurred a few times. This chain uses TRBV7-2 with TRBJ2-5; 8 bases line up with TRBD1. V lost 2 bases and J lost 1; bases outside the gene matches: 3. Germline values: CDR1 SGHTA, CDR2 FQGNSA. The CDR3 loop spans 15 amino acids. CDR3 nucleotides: TGTGCCAGCAGCTTACAGACAGGGGTCCAAGAGACCCAGTACTTC. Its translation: CASSLQTGVQETQYF.

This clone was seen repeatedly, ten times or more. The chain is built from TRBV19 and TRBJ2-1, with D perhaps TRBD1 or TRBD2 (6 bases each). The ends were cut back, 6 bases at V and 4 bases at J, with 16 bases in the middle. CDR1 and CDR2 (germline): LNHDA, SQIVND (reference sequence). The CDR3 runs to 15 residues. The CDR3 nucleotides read TGTGCCAGTAGGAAAGGGGGGTCCTTATACAATGAGCAGTTCTTC. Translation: CASRKGGSLYNEQFF.

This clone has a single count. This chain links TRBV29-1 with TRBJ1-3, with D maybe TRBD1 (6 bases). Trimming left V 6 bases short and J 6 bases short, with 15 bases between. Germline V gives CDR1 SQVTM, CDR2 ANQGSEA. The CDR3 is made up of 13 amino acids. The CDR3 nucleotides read TGCAGCGTGAATACAGGGAAAGCAAACACCATATATTTT. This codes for CSVNTGKANTIYF.

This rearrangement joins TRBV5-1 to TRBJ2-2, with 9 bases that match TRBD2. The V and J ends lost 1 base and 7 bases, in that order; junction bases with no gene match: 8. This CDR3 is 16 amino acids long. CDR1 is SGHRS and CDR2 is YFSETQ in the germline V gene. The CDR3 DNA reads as TGCGCCAGCAGCTTGTATGCGGGAGGGCTCGGCGGGGAGCTGTTTTTT. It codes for CASSLYAGGLGGELFF.

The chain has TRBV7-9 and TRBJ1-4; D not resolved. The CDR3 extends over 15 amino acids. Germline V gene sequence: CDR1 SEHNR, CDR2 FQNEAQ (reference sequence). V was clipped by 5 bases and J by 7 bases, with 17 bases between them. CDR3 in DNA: TGTGCCAGCAGCCCTGTCCGGATGGGGTCTGAAAAACTGTTTTTT. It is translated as CASSPVRMGSEKLFF. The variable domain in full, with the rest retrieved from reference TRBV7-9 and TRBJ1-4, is DTGVSQNPRHKITKRGQNVTFRCDPISEHNRLYWYRQTLGQGPEFLTYFQNEAQLEKSRLLSDRFSAERPKGSFSTLEIQRTEQGDSAMYLCASSPVRMGSEKLFFGSGTQLSVL.

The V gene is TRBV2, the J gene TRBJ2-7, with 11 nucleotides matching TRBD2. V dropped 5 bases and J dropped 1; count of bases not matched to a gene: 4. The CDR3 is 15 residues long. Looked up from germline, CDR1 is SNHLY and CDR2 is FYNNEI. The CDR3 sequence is CASSLTSGGSYEQYF. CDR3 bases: TGTGCCAGCAGTCTTACTAGCGGGGGTTCCTACGAGCAGTACTTC.

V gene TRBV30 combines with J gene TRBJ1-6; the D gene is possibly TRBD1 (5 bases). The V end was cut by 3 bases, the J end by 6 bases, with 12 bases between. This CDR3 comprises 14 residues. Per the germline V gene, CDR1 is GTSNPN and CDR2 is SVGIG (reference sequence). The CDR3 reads CAWRVAGTNSPLHF. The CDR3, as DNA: TGTGCCTGGAGGGTTGCAGGGACTAATTCACCCCTCCACTTT.